The rows below give T cell receptor beta chains drawn from one sample of a study of cytomegalovirus exposure and HLA in healthy donors. Assay used: immunoSEQ multiplex PCR; TCRdb lists only in-frame clones, some missing. The table has more than 140,000 clones, around 80% seen once. The sequenced material came from PBMCs. These receptor sequences come from a man aged 18 to 29 in good health and CMV-seropositive. CDR3s include the opening cysteine and the closing phenylalanine or tryptophan. The order of the fields is V gene, J gene, CDR3 protein.

TRBV6-5	TRBJ1-1	CASSYRRDRLNTEAFF
TRBV9	TRBJ2-1	CASSVSGSSYNEQFF
TRBV28	TRBJ2-1	CASSPGLAEGNEQFF
TRBV7-2	TRBJ2-7	CASSLTEGAYEQYF
TRBV7-6	TRBJ2-1	CASSFPRLAGVSDEQFF
TRBV29-1	TRBJ2-2	CSVVPAGGPGTGELFF
TRBV5-6	TRBJ2-5	CASSAGQGVMQETQYF
TRBV27	TRBJ2-7	CASSLSPRDIPYEQYF
TRBV6-1	.	CASSEGTLYEQYF
TRBV19	TRBJ1-1	CASGVGGTEAFF
TRBV5-1	TRBJ2-2	CASTLAGFTGELFF
TRBV28	TRBJ2-7	CASTPRRPPYEQYF
TRBV5-6	TRBJ1-1	CASSWTLNTEAFF
TRBV5-4	TRBJ2-2	CASSLVQNTGELFF
TRBV5-6	.	CASSYQGYEQYF
TRBV5-6	TRBJ2-7	CASSRGLANSF
TRBV10-1	TRBJ2-7	CASSGGGPGYEQYF
TRBV27	TRBJ2-7	CASSLYSGGDEQYF
TRBV4-1	TRBJ2-7	CASSYGQGDYEQYF
TRBV6-4	TRBJ2-2	CASSDLRTGELFF
TRBV11-3	TRBJ2-2	CASSLGYGGANTGELFF
TRBV29-1	TRBJ2-1	CSVEPTSGRGGEQFF
TRBV7-9	TRBJ2-6	CASSPAGANVLTF
TRBV2	TRBJ2-3	CASRSDRGYGDTQYF
TRBV28	TRBJ2-7	CASSTQGYEQYF
TRBV2	TRBJ2-2	CAWGGAGSGELFF
TRBV9	TRBJ1-2	CASSASETEPYGYTF
TRBV30	TRBJ2-5	CAWMYMGTGSETQYF
TRBV6-1	TRBJ1-5	CASSATRNQPQHF
TRBV5-1	TRBJ1-4	CASSLQDSDEKLFF
TRBV28	TRBJ1-5	CASSPTGLYAGNQPQHF
TRBV18	TRBJ1-2	CASSPALLTGGSYGYTF
TRBV6-1	TRBJ2-5	CASRWDREAQYF
TRBV21-1	TRBJ2-7	CASSPRAREVGAYEQYF
TRBV27	TRBJ2-7	CASSTGKFQTSGEDYDPEQYF
TRBV4-1	TRBJ2-1	CASSQGGDLGHNEQFF
TRBV6-6	TRBJ1-4	CASRTGVGGEKLFF
TRBV12-5	TRBJ1-1	CASGQGRVTEAFF
TRBV27	TRBJ2-7	CASSPSGQGGYEQYF
TRBV21-1	TRBJ2-2	CASSANLNTGELFF
TRBV27	TRBJ2-7	CASSLEAQGGYEQYF
TRBV27	TRBJ2-7	CASSSDRGLYEQYF
TRBV2	TRBJ2-7	CASRETAYEQYF
TRBV11-2	TRBJ2-7	CASSLPLDSSEQYF
TRBV4-2	TRBJ2-2	CASRGLAGGPDTGELFF
TRBV10-1	TRBJ1-1	CASSDGIQNTEAFF